This T cell receptor beta chain was identified in a study of T cells in Graves' hyperthyroidism and ophthalmopathy. The study's findings and limits: In the blood, most expanded thyroid clonotypes above 0.001 appeared as well.

Comment on this clonotype: The antigen remains undetermined.

RNA transcripts provided the source from which TCR beta CDR3 regions were amplified. RT-PCR in the first round (using the HTBI primer set) targeted the TCR CDR3. TCRdb processed the multiplex PCR reads anew with MiXCR; each CDR3 protein has one entry. The profile shows a few hundred thousand distinct CDR3 sequences, approximately 13% of them singletons. The V and J ends lost 6 bases and 5 bases, in that order; junction bases with no gene match: 9. The CDR3 spans 14 residues. The germline gives CDR1 MDHEN, CDR2 SYDVKM. Sequenced sample: blood. The receptor was derived from a woman between 25 and 40 years old with Graves' hyperthyroidism that later progressed to Graves' ophthalmopathy. The genes are TRBV28 and TRBJ2-7; 8 bases agree with TRBD2. This CDR3 is CASSPSGSLDEQYF. The CDR3 DNA sequence: TGTGCCAGCAGCCCAAGCGGGAGCCTAGACGAGCAGTACTTC. The full variable domain, its missing parts supplied by reference TRBV28 and TRBJ2-7, is DVKVTQSSRYLVKRTGEKVFLECVQDMDHENMFWYRQDPGLGLRLIYFSYDVKMKEKGDIPEGYSVSREKKERFSLILESASTNQTSMYLCASSPSGSLDEQYFGPGTRLTVT.